This is a list of T cell receptor beta chains from one sample in a study of T cells in Graves' hyperthyroidism and ophthalmopathy. TCRdb re-derived calls from the multiplex PCR reads in MiXCR, one entry per CDR3 protein. Of around 400,000 distinct CDR3 sequences listed, around 14% are singletons. Sequencing was performed on blood. These receptor sequences come from a woman younger than 35 with Graves' hyperthyroidism. Both conserved end residues are part of each CDR3. D genes are given only for firm matches. Clone size is shown for a subset of rows, as once, few, many or a class of expanded clone.

j_gene: TRBJ1-6; abundance: .; v_gene: TRBV5-1; d_gene: TRBD1; CDR3aa: CASSRDRGYSPPHF; CDR3nt: TGCGCCAGCAGCCGGGACAGGGGATATTCACCCCCCCACTTT
j_gene: TRBJ1-1; abundance: few; v_gene: TRBV20-1; d_gene: .; CDR3aa: CSARDKGASNTEAFF; CDR3nt: TGCAGTGCTAGAGACAAAGGGGCTTCGAACACTGAAGCTTTCTTT
j_gene: TRBJ1-1; abundance: few; v_gene: TRBV6-5; d_gene: .; CDR3aa: CASSFVVLSEAFF; CDR3nt: TGTGCCAGCAGTTTCGTGGTGCTTTCTGAAGCTTTCTTT
j_gene: TRBJ1-1; abundance: many; v_gene: TRBV11-2; d_gene: .; CDR3aa: CASSSQGNTEAFF; CDR3nt: TGTGCCAGCAGCTCACAGGGGAACACTGAAGCTTTCTTT
j_gene: TRBJ2-7; abundance: many; v_gene: TRBV10-3; d_gene: TRBD2; CDR3aa: CAISEVGSGVHEQYF; CDR3nt: TGTGCCATCAGTGAGGTCGGTAGCGGGGTCCACGAGCAGTACTTC
j_gene: TRBJ2-3; abundance: many; v_gene: TRBV28; d_gene: .; CDR3aa: CASSRGGPLGTQYF; CDR3nt: TGTGCCAGCAGTAGAGGGGGGCCTTTAGGTACGCAGTATTTT
j_gene: TRBJ2-2; abundance: many; v_gene: TRBV20-1; d_gene: .; CDR3aa: CSAPHRANTGELFF; CDR3nt: TGCAGTGCCCCGCACCGGGCAAACACCGGGGAGCTGTTTTTT
j_gene: TRBJ2-7; abundance: .; v_gene: TRBV6-4; d_gene: .; CDR3aa: CASTNGGKEQYF; CDR3nt: TGTGCCAGCACAAACGGGGGTAAAGAGCAGTACTTC
j_gene: TRBJ2-5; abundance: .; v_gene: TRBV20-1; d_gene: TRBD2; CDR3aa: CSAESVVGTSLETQYF; CDR3nt: TGCAGTGCCGAGAGCGTCGTGGGGACTAGCCTAGAGACCCAGTACTTC
j_gene: TRBJ2-7; abundance: many; v_gene: TRBV30; d_gene: .; CDR3aa: CAWSPRGPWEQYF; CDR3nt: TGTGCCTGGAGTCCCAGAGGCCCGTGGGAGCAGTACTTC
j_gene: TRBJ2-2; abundance: many; v_gene: TRBV6-1; d_gene: .; CDR3aa: CASSRLWTVGGELFF; CDR3nt: TGTGCCAGCAGTAGACTTTGGACAGTGGGCGGGGAGCTGTTTTTT
j_gene: TRBJ1-2; abundance: many; v_gene: TRBV12-3/TRBV12-4; d_gene: .; CDR3aa: CASSLYPGGNGYTF; CDR3nt: TGTGCCAGCAGTTTATATCCGGGGGGCAATGGCTACACCTTC
j_gene: TRBJ2-3; abundance: .; v_gene: TRBV28; d_gene: TRBD1; CDR3aa: CASSFQGAITDTQYF; CDR3nt: TGTGCCAGCAGTTTCCAGGGGGCGATCACAGATACGCAGTATTTT
j_gene: TRBJ2-5; abundance: many; v_gene: TRBV7-9; d_gene: .; CDR3aa: CASLEGNRPQETQYF; CDR3nt: TGTGCCAGCTTGGAGGGGAACCGACCTCAAGAGACCCAGTACTTC
j_gene: TRBJ2-7; abundance: .; v_gene: TRBV15; d_gene: .; CDR3aa: CATSRDLAVGINEQYF; CDR3nt: TGTGCCACCAGCAGGGACCTCGCAGTGGGGATCAACGAGCAGTACTTC
j_gene: TRBJ2-7; abundance: many; v_gene: TRBV20-1; d_gene: .; CDR3aa: CSASHSDNYYEQYF; CDR3nt: TGCAGTGCCTCCCATAGCGATAACTACTACGAGCAGTACTTC
j_gene: TRBJ1-5; abundance: .; v_gene: TRBV9; d_gene: .; CDR3aa: CASSRPVAPQHF; CDR3nt: TGTGCCAGCAGTAGGCCGGTGGCGCCCCAGCATTTT
j_gene: TRBJ2-1; abundance: many; v_gene: TRBV18; d_gene: .; CDR3aa: CASSPGETEQFF; CDR3nt: TGTGCCAGCTCACCGGGGGAAACTGAGCAGTTCTTC
j_gene: TRBJ2-1; abundance: .; v_gene: TRBV11-2; d_gene: .; CDR3aa: CASSSGGPSYNEQFF; CDR3nt: TGTGCCAGCAGCTCCGGGGGGCCCTCCTACAATGAGCAGTTCTTC
j_gene: TRBJ2-5; abundance: many; v_gene: TRBV6-1; d_gene: TRBD2; CDR3aa: CATGTSVQTQYF; CDR3nt: TGTGCCACCGGGACTAGCGTGCAGACCCAGTACTTC
j_gene: TRBJ1-2; abundance: few; v_gene: TRBV19; d_gene: .; CDR3aa: CASSRRRDYGYTF; CDR3nt: TGTGCCAGTAGCCGACGCCGAGACTATGGCTACACCTTC
j_gene: TRBJ2-2; abundance: many; v_gene: TRBV20-1; d_gene: TRBD2; CDR3aa: CSAPPGLAYTGELFF; CDR3nt: TGCAGTGCTCCTCCGGGACTAGCATACACCGGGGAGCTGTTTTTT
j_gene: TRBJ2-1; abundance: many; v_gene: TRBV7-2; d_gene: .; CDR3aa: CASSQRVGVSAYNEQFF; CDR3nt: TGTGCCAGCAGCCAACGGGTAGGAGTGTCAGCCTACAATGAGCAGTTCTTC
j_gene: TRBJ1-1; abundance: many; v_gene: TRBV20-1; d_gene: .; CDR3aa: CSAGETEAFF; CDR3nt: TGCAGTGCCGGTGAGACTGAAGCTTTCTTT
j_gene: TRBJ2-7; abundance: many; v_gene: TRBV28; d_gene: TRBD1; CDR3aa: CASSPPGQGSLEQYF; CDR3nt: TGTGCCAGCAGTCCGCCGGGACAGGGCTCCCTGGAGCAGTACTTC
j_gene: TRBJ2-7; abundance: few; v_gene: TRBV7-2; d_gene: TRBD2; CDR3aa: CASSIAGGFNEQYF; CDR3nt: TGTGCCAGCAGCATAGCGGGAGGTTTTAACGAGCAGTACTTC
j_gene: TRBJ1-6; abundance: many; v_gene: TRBV6-1; d_gene: .; CDR3aa: CASSEVPRSFGGHNNSPLHF; CDR3nt: TGTGCCAGCAGTGAAGTTCCTCGATCGTTCGGGGGACACAATAATTCACCCCTCCACTTT
j_gene: TRBJ2-3; abundance: many; v_gene: TRBV28; d_gene: TRBD1; CDR3aa: CASSFKGGTTDTQYF; CDR3nt: TGTGCCAGCAGTTTTAAAGGGGGCACGACAGATACGCAGTATTTT
j_gene: TRBJ1-1; abundance: many; v_gene: TRBV7-2; d_gene: TRBD1; CDR3aa: CASSKDREDTEAFF; CDR3nt: TGTGCCAGCAGCAAAGACAGGGAGGACACTGAAGCTTTCTTT
j_gene: TRBJ2-7; abundance: few; v_gene: TRBV6-1; d_gene: .; CDR3aa: CASTSAPYEQYF; CDR3nt: TGTGCCAGCACGTCAGCACCCTACGAGCAGTACTTC
j_gene: TRBJ2-7; abundance: many; v_gene: TRBV11-2; d_gene: TRBD1; CDR3aa: CASSLDWNRGLSYEQYF; CDR3nt: TGTGCCAGCAGCTTAGATTGGAACAGGGGGCTATCCTACGAGCAGTACTTC
j_gene: TRBJ1-2; abundance: many; v_gene: TRBV6-1; d_gene: TRBD1; CDR3aa: CASSEFDRALHGYTF; CDR3nt: TGTGCCAGCAGTGAATTTGACAGGGCCTTACATGGCTACACCTTC